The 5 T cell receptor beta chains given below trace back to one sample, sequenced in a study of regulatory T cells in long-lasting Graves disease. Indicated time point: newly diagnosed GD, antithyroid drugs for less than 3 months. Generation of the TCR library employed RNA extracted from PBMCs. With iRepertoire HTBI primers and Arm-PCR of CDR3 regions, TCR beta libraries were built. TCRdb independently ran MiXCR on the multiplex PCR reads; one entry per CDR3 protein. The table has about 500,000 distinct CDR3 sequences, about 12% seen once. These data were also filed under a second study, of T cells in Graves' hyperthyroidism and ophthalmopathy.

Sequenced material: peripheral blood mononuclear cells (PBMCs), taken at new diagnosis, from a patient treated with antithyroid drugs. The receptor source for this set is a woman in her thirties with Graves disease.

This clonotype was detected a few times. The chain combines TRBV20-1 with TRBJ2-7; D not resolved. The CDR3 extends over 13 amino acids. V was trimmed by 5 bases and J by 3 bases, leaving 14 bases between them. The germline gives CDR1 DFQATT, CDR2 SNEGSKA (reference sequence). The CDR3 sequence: CSAAPALIYEQYF. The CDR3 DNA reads TGCAGTGCTGCACCCGCTCTAATCTACGAGCAGTACTTC.

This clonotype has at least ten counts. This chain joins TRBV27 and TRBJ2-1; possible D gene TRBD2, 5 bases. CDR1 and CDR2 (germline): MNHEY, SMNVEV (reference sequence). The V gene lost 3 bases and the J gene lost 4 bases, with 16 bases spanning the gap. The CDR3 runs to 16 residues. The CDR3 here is CASSFTRAVSYNEQFF. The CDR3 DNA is TGTGCCAGCAGTTTCACCCGAGCGGTTTCATACAATGAGCAGTTCTTC.

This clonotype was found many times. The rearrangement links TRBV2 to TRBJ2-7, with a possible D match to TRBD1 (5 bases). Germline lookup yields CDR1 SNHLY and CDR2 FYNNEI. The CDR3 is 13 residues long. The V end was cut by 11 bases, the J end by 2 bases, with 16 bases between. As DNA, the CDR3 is TGTGCCTCCGCCTCGGACACCGCCTACGAGCAGTACTTC. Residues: CASASDTAYEQYF. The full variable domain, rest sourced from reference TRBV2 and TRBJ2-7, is EPEVTQTPSHQVTQMGQEVILRCVPISNHLYFYWYRQILGQKVEFLVSFYNNEISEKSEIFDDQFSVERPDGSNFTLKIRSTKLEDSAMYFCASASDTAYEQYFGPGTRLTVT.

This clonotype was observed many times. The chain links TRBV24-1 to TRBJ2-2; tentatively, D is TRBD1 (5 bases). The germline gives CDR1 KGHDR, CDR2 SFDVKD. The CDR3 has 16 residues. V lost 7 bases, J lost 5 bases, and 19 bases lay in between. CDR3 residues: CATRGRQGDGTGELFF. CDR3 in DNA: TGTGCCACCAGAGGTCGGCAGGGCGATGGAACCGGGGAGCTGTTTTTT.

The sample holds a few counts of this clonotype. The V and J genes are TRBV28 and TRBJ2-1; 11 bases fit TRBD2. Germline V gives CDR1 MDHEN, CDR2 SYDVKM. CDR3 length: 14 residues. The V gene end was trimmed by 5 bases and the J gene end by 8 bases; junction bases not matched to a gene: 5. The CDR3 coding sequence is TGTGCCAGCAGTCGCAGACTAGCGGGATATGAGCAGTTCTTC. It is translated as CASSRRLAGYEQFF.